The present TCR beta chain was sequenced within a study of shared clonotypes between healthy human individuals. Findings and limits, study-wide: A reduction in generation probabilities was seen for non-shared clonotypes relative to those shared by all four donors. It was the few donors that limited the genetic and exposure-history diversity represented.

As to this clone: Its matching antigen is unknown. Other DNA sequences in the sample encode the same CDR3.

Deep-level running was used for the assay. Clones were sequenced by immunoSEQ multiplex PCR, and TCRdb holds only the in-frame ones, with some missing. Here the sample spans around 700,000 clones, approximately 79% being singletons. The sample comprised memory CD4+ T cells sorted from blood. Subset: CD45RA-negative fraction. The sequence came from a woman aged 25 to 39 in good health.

The CDR3 sequence: CASSSTTGSGYTF. As DNA, the CDR3 is TGTGCCAGCAGCTCTACCACAGGCAGTGGCTACACCTTC. This rearrangement joins TRBV7-3 to TRBJ1-2; tentative D call: TRBD1 (5 bases). Germline CDR1 and CDR2: SGHTA and FQGTGA. V shed 4 bases and J shed 7 bases, with 13 bases lying between them. The CDR3 covers 13 residues. Variable domain in full (rest from reference TRBV7-3 and TRBJ1-2): GAGVSQTPSNKVTEKGKYVELRCDPISGHTALYWYRQSLGQGPEFLIYFQGTGAADDSGLPNDRFFAVRPEGSVSTLKIQRTERGDSAVYLCASSSTTGSGYTFGSGTRLTVV.